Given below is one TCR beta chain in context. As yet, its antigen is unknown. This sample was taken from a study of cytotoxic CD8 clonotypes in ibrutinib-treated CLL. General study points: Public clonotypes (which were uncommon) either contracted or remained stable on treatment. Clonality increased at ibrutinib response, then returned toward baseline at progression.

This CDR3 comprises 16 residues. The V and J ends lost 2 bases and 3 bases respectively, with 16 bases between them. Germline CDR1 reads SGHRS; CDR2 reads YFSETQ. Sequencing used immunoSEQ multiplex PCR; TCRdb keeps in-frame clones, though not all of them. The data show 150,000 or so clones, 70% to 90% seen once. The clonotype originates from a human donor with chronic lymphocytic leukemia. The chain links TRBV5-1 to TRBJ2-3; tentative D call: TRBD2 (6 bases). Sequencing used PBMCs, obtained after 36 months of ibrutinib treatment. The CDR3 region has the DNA TGCGCCAGCAGCTTACTAGCTTCCATCAGTACAGATACGCAGTATTTT. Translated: CASSLLASISTDTQYF.